These 14 T cell receptor beta chains came from one sample sequenced in a study of blood T cell repertoires in COVID-19 (dated by TCRdb to 2020 to 2021). Library generation was performed with the immunoSEQ multiplex PCR assay. TCRdb retrieved this table from immuneACCESS and kept in-frame rearrangements only. Not all clones are present; in checked studies, unresolved V genes account for under half, and no reason is known for the remainder. The sample records 140,000 to 150,000 clones, less than 90% of which are singletons. The ten largest clones capture around 9.5% of the sample. The sample comprised peripheral blood. The receptor source for this set is a man aged 25-40 years with COVID-19, enrolled during active disease.

The V gene is TRBV28, the J gene TRBJ2-5; D gene uncertain. Trimming took 8 bases from V and 9 from J, leaving 13 bases between them. Germline loops: CDR1 MDHEN, CDR2 SYDVKM. The CDR3 contains 11 residues. The CDR3 nucleotides read TGTGCCAGCCGCGCAATTCGCGCCCAGTACTTC. Translated: CASRAIRAQYF. The full variable domain, in which reference TRBV28 and TRBJ2-5 provide the parts outside the CDR3, is DVKVTQSSRYLVKRTGEKVFLECVQDMDHENMFWYRQDPGLGLRLIYFSYDVKMKEKGDIPEGYSVSREKKERFSLILESASTNQTSMYLCASRAIRAQYFGPGTRLLVL.

The rearrangement uses TRBV18 and TRBJ2-4; 8 bases are a match to TRBD1. CDR1 KGHSH and CDR2 LQKENI come from the germline V gene. V was pared by 5 bases and J by 8 bases, with 11 bases of the junction left unmatched. There are 15 residues in the CDR3. The CDR3 DNA sequence: TGTGCCAGCTCAGCAAATTCCGGGACAGGCGACATTCAGTACTTC. Encoded protein: CASSANSGTGDIQYF.

This clone was found once. V usage is TRBV6-1 and J usage is TRBJ1-1; D unclear. This CDR3 contains 13 residues. V lost 3 bases, J lost 2 bases, and 7 bases lay in between. Germline CDR1 MNHNS, CDR2 SASEGT. The CDR3 region has the DNA TGTGCCAGCAGTGAGACTGTAAACACTGAAGCTTTCTTT. This encodes CASSETVNTEAFF.

This clone was seen a handful of times. V is TRBV30 and J is TRBJ2-5, with TRBD1 identical over 9 bases. V gave up 1 base and J gave up 5 bases; unmatched junction bases: 11. Germline lookup yields CDR1 GTSNPN and CDR2 SVGIG (reference sequence). The CDR3 has 16 amino acids. CDR3 in amino acids: CAWSDKDRGVSETQYF. The CDR3 region has the DNA TGTGCCTGGAGTGACAAAGACAGGGGGGTATCGGAGACCCAGTACTTC.

The gene calls are TRBV6-1 and TRBJ2-3, with 8 bases aligning to TRBD2. The CDR3 is 16 amino acids. The germline CDR1 and CDR2 sequences are MNHNS and SASEGT. The V segment lost 4 bases and the J segment 2 bases; nucleotides outside the gene matches: 8. The CDR3 DNA follows: TGTGCCAGCAGTGCCATTAGCGGGACTTACACAGATACGCAGTATTTT. Amino acid sequence: CASSAISGTYTDTQYF.

V usage is TRBV6-5 and J usage is TRBJ1-4, with TRBD1 matching 7 bases. The CDR3 runs 14 residues. CDR1 MNHEY and CDR2 SVGAGI come from the germline V gene. Losses at the gene ends were 6 bases for V and 5 bases for J; bases not matched to a gene: 6. In nucleotides, the CDR3 is TGTGCCAGCAGACCAGGGGGTTTGAATGAAAAACTGTTTTTT. It yields the protein CASRPGGLNEKLFF.

This clone was seen just once. The rearrangement links TRBV6-1 to TRBJ1-5; 11 bases agree with TRBD1. The germline V gene has CDR1 MNHNS and CDR2 SASEGT. This CDR3 contains 15 residues. The V gene end was trimmed by 3 bases and the J gene end by 6 bases; junction bases not matched to a gene: 4. The CDR3 region is CASSEGQGVSQPQHF. In DNA form, the CDR3 reads TGTGCCAGCAGTGAGGGACAGGGGGTATCTCAGCCCCAGCATTTT.

The chain joins TRBV3-1 (or the pseudogene TRBV3-2) to TRBJ2-1; 14 nucleotides line up with TRBD2. The trim removed 4 bases at V and 8 bases at J, leaving 19 bases unmatched. CDR1 LGHDT and CDR2 YNNKEL come from the germline V gene (reference sequence). The length of the CDR3 is 20 residues. DNA for the CDR3: TGTGCCAGCAGCCCCTTGCTCACCGGGACTAGCGGGAGTTTAATGGATGAGCAGTTCTTC. Translating gives CASSPLLTGTSGSLMDEQFF.

This chain's CDR3 is CASSQDERAADTQYF. CDR3 in DNA: TGCGCCAGCAGCCAAGATGAGAGGGCTGCAGATACGCAGTATTTT. The chain couples TRBV4-3 to TRBJ2-3; D is possibly TRBD2 (5 bases). CDR1 is LGHNA, CDR2 YSLEER, per germline. The V end was cut by 0 bases, the J end by 4 bases, with 11 bases between. The CDR3 totals 15 residues.

This clone was found a few times. The V call is TRBV6-5, the J call TRBJ1-2, with a possible D match to TRBD1 (6 bases). CDR3 size: 13 residues. CDR1 is MNHEY and CDR2 is SVGAGI in the germline V gene. V lost 7 bases and J 5 bases, leaving 14 bases between the germline ends. As DNA, the CDR3 is TGTGCCAGCATCGGCGTAAGGGGGTATGGCTACACCTTC. It codes for CASIGVRGYGYTF.

The V gene is TRBV9, the J gene TRBJ2-1, with D perhaps matching TRBD2 (5 bases). V gave up 3 bases and J gave up 3 bases, with 10 bases separating them. Germline V gene lookup returns CDR1 SGDLS and CDR2 YYNGEE. The CDR3 runs to 14 residues. The CDR3 region has the DNA TGTGCCAGCAGCGAGAGGGTGGGCTACAATGAGCAGTTCTTC. Protein sequence: CASSERVGYNEQFF. Together with reference TRBV9 and TRBJ2-1, the CDR3 gives the full variable domain: DSGVTQTPKHLITATGQRVTLRCSPRSGDLSVYWYQQSLDQGLQFLIQYYNGEERAKGNILERFSAQQFPDLHSELNLSSLELGDSALYFCASSERVGYNEQFFGPGTRLTVL.

The rearrangement links TRBV15 to TRBJ2-7, with TRBD1 as a possible D gene (6 bases). V lost 0 bases and J 13 bases, leaving 19 bases between the germline ends. The germline gives CDR1 LNHNV, CDR2 YYDKDF (reference sequence). The length of the CDR3 is 14 residues. The CDR3 nucleotides are TGTGCCACCAGCAGAGACCCCGGCCAACAGGGAAACTACTTC. It encodes CATSRDPGQQGNYF.

V is TRBV5-6 and J is TRBJ1-4, with 7 bases fitting TRBD1. Trimming removed 4 bases from V and 7 bases from J; junction bases left unmatched: 7. Per germline, CDR1 SGHDT and CDR2 YYEEEE. The CDR3 runs to 14 residues. The CDR3 sequence is CASSRDRVGEKLFF. The CDR3 bases are TGTGCCAGCAGCCGCGACAGGGTGGGTGAAAAACTGTTTTTT.

The CDR3 DNA reads as TGTGCCAGCAGTTGGAGGGGTGAAGCTTTCTTT. This encodes CASSWRGEAFF. The chain couples TRBV27 to TRBJ1-1, with TRBD1 as a possible D gene (5 bases). The V gene lost 4 bases and the J gene lost 7 bases, with 7 bases spanning the gap. Germline values: CDR1 MNHEY, CDR2 SMNVEV (reference sequence). The CDR3 extends over 11 amino acids.